These 14 T cell receptor beta chains share one sample of origin, sequenced in a study of blood T cell repertoires in COVID-19. Measured with immunoSEQ multiplex PCR; TCRdb has only the in-frame clones, and not every one. This table holds roughly 97,000 clones, around 86% found once. Source material: peripheral blood. The receptors shown here come from a man aged 45 to 65 with acute or convalescent COVID-19.

The chain uses TRBV11-1 and TRBJ2-7; D is uncertain. The germline gives CDR1 SGHAT, CDR2 FQDESV (reference sequence). CDR3 size: 12 residues. The V end was cut by 0 bases, the J end by 6 bases, with 6 bases between. The CDR3 region has the DNA TGTGCCAGCAGCTTAGCGTCTTTCGAGCAGTACTTC. It codes for CASSLASFEQYF.

The genes are TRBV10-1 and TRBJ2-5, with a tentative D call TRBD2 (5 bases). The CDR3 is 15 amino acids. The V and J ends lost 0 bases and 2 bases respectively, with 10 bases between them. Germline CDR1 is WNHNN and CDR2 is SYGVQD (reference sequence). Written as DNA, the CDR3 is TGCGCCAGCAGTGAGTCCGGACCGGGGCAAGAGACCCAGTACTTC. It yields the protein CASSESGPGQETQYF.

The rearrangement uses TRBV7-8 and TRBJ1-6; D not resolved. Looked up from germline, CDR1 is SGHVS and CDR2 is FQNEAQ. The CDR3 consists of 15 residues. V lost 5 bases and J lost 7, with 15 bases in between. CDR3 bases: TGTGCCAGCAGCGTAGAAATGCGGATGAATTCACCCCTCCACTTT. Translated, it gives CASSVEMRMNSPLHF.

The chain joins TRBV28 to TRBJ2-7, with TRBD1 identical over 7 bases. CDR3 size: 14 residues. Germline V gene data show CDR1 as MDHEN and CDR2 as SYDVKM. V shed 6 bases and J 0 bases; nucleotides not matched to a gene: 5. The DNA of the CDR3 is TGTGCCAGCAGGAACAGGGGCCCCTCCTACGAGCAGTACTTC. Its translation is CASRNRGPSYEQYF.

This rearrangement joins TRBV9 to TRBJ2-3; 7 nucleotides match TRBD2. Germline lookup yields CDR1 SGDLS and CDR2 YYNGEE. This CDR3 is built from 17 residues. V dropped 3 bases and J dropped 1; count of bases not matched to a gene: 11. The CDR3 loop reads CASSAEGTTAGTDTQYF. CDR3 in DNA: TGTGCCAGCAGCGCGGAGGGGACTACCGCGGGCACAGATACGCAGTATTTT.

This clone was counted once. The chain couples TRBV5-4 to TRBJ2-1; 10 bases agree with TRBD2. The V segment lost 4 bases and the J segment 15 bases; nucleotides outside the gene matches: 13. CDR1 is SGHNT, CDR2 YYREEE, per germline (reference sequence). The CDR3 totals 14 residues. CDR3 in amino acids: CASSHGTSVRVLFF. In nucleotides, the CDR3 is TGTGCCAGCAGCCACGGGACTAGCGTTCGGGTCCTGTTCTTC.

The gene calls are TRBV5-6 and TRBJ2-5; possibly TRBD1 for D (6 bases). Germline CDR1 and CDR2: SGHDT and YYEEEE. V was pared by 4 bases and J by 1 base, with 14 bases between. The length of the CDR3 is 15 residues. The CDR3: CASSPRRTAQETQYF. The DNA of the CDR3 is TGTGCCAGCAGCCCAAGAAGGACAGCCCAAGAGACCCAGTACTTC.

This sequence joins TRBV6-5 and TRBJ2-1, with 7 bases aligning to TRBD2. V shed 7 bases and J 5 bases; nucleotides not matched to a gene: 8. The CDR3 has 14 amino acids. The germline V gene has CDR1 MNHEY and CDR2 SVGAGI. This chain's CDR3 is CASTNGGTDNEQFF. In DNA, the CDR3 is TGTGCCAGCACCAACGGGGGGACGGACAATGAGCAGTTCTTC.

J is TRBJ2-5 and V is TRBV10-3, with 7 bases aligning to TRBD1. The junction had 4 bases not matched to a gene; V was cut back by 2 bases and J by 4 bases. Germline V lookup: CDR1 ENHRY, CDR2 SYGVKD. This CDR3 has 14 residues. The chain's CDR3 is CAISEREGAETQYF. DNA for the CDR3: TGTGCCATCAGTGAGAGAGAGGGGGCAGAGACCCAGTACTTC.

The V call is TRBV18, the J call TRBJ1-2; D perhaps matches TRBD1 (5 bases). The germline CDR1 and CDR2 sequences are KGHSH and LQKENI. The V and J ends lost 3 bases and 3 bases respectively, with 8 bases between them. The CDR3 is 13 amino acids. The CDR3 loop reads CASSPRDDYGYTF. The CDR3, as DNA: TGTGCCAGCTCACCCAGGGATGACTATGGCTACACCTTC.

The rearrangement uses TRBV11-2 and TRBJ1-4; the D is unclear. The CDR3 covers 16 residues. From germline, CDR1 is SGHAT and CDR2 FQNNGV. The V end was cut by 0 bases, the J end by 3 bases, with 11 bases between. The DNA of the CDR3 is TGTGCCAGCAGCTTAGATCCGGGAAGGGCTAATGAAAAACTGTTTTTT. It is translated as CASSLDPGRANEKLFF. The full variable domain, completed using reference TRBV11-2 and TRBJ1-4, is EAGVAQSPRYKIIEKRQSVAFWCNPISGHATLYWYQQILGQGPKLLIQFQNNGVVDDSQLPKDRFSAERLKGVDSTLKIQPAKLEDSAVYLCASSLDPGRANEKLFFGSGTQLSVL.

The rearrangement joins TRBV7-3 to TRBJ2-2; 9 bases match TRBD1. The CDR3 has 17 amino acids. Germline V CDR1 and CDR2: SGHTA, FQGTGA. After removal of 4 bases from V and 3 bases from J, the junction contained 9 bases not matched to a gene. This chain's CDR3 is CASSSDPQGAYTGELFF. CDR3 nucleotides: TGTGCCAGCAGCTCCGACCCACAGGGGGCTTACACCGGGGAGCTGTTTTTT. The complete variable domain, with remaining parts taken from reference TRBV7-3 and TRBJ2-2, reads GAGVSQTPSNKVTEKGKYVELRCDPISGHTALYWYRQSLGQGPEFLIYFQGTGAADDSGLPNDRFFAVRPEGSVSTLKIQRTERGDSAVYLCASSSDPQGAYTGELFFGEGSRLTVL.

CDR3: CASSLALAFGLAGVSYEQYF. CDR3 sequence (DNA): TGTGCCAGCAGCCTGGCATTGGCTTTTGGACTAGCGGGAGTCTCCTACGAGCAGTACTTC. The chain couples TRBV5-5 to TRBJ2-7; 13 bases agree with TRBD2. The CDR3 is 20 residues long. Germline CDR1 and CDR2: SGHKS and YYEKEE (reference sequence). V was pared by 4 bases and J by 0 bases, with 16 bases of the junction left unmatched.

The genes are TRBV5-1 and TRBJ2-2; 9 bases are a match to TRBD1. Trimming removed 4 bases from V and 6 bases from J; junction bases left unmatched: 4. CDR1 SGHRS and CDR2 YFSETQ come from the germline V gene. The CDR3 has 14 residues. The CDR3 coding sequence is TGCGCCAGCAGCGGGGGACAGGGCCCCGGGGAGCTGTTTTTT. This translates into CASSGGQGPGELFF.